These T cell receptor beta chains were read from a single sample in a study of T cells in Graves' hyperthyroidism and ophthalmopathy. TCRdb re-called the multiplex PCR reads through MiXCR, storing one row per CDR3 protein. Altogether approximately 610,000 distinct CDR3 sequences are present, over 15% being singletons, with the ten largest covering roughly 18%. The material sequenced was blood. All receptors derive from a woman aged 18 to 35 with Graves' hyperthyroidism. The CDR3 runs from the conserved cysteine through the conserved F or W. Each record gives: J gene, V gene, D gene, clone size, CDR3 DNA, CDR3 protein. D genes are given only for firm matches. Size tells how often a clone was seen (once, few, many) or the class of an expanded clone, and some rows leave it out.

J gene: TRBJ1-4
V gene: TRBV3-1
D gene: .
clone size: .
CDR3 DNA: TGTGTCAGCAGCCAATCTCCTAGTGAAAAACTGTTTTTT
CDR3 protein: CVSSQSPSEKLFF

J gene: TRBJ2-2
V gene: TRBV5-5
D gene: TRBD1
clone size: .
CDR3 DNA: TGTGCCGCAGCGACAGGGCCGAACACCGGGGAGCTGTTTTTT
CDR3 protein: CAAATGPNTGELFF

J gene: TRBJ2-5
V gene: TRBV29-1
D gene: TRBD1
clone size: .
CDR3 DNA: TGCAGCGTACGGACAGGGGAAGAGACCCAGTACTTC
CDR3 protein: CSVRTGEETQYF

J gene: TRBJ2-1
V gene: TRBV13
D gene: TRBD1
clone size: few
CDR3 DNA: TGTGCCAGCAGCGCCATCCCGGGACAGGGGGACAATGAGCAGTTCTTC
CDR3 protein: CASSAIPGQGDNEQFF

J gene: TRBJ2-1
V gene: TRBV20-1
D gene: .
clone size: many
CDR3 DNA: TGCAGTGCTAGCCAGGTCGCGGCATTTAATGAGCAGTTCTTC
CDR3 protein: CSASQVAAFNEQFF

J gene: TRBJ1-3
V gene: TRBV6-5
D gene: .
clone size: .
CDR3 DNA: TGTGCCAGCAGTTACCAGAGGTTCTCTGGAAACACCATATATTTT
CDR3 protein: CASSYQRFSGNTIYF

J gene: TRBJ2-5
V gene: TRBV7-9
D gene: .
clone size: .
CDR3 DNA: TGTGCCAGCGAGTTTGGCGGTCAAGAGACCCAGTACTTC
CDR3 protein: CASEFGGQETQYF

J gene: TRBJ2-1
V gene: TRBV29-1
D gene: TRBD2
clone size: .
CDR3 DNA: TGCAGCGTTGAAGGGACTAGCGGCTACAATGAGCAGTTCTTC
CDR3 protein: CSVEGTSGYNEQFF

J gene: TRBJ2-2
V gene: TRBV7-9
D gene: TRBD1
clone size: .
CDR3 DNA: TGTGCCAGCAGCTCCAGGAAGACAGGGGTCACCGGGGAGCTGTTTTTT
CDR3 protein: CASSSRKTGVTGELFF

J gene: TRBJ2-2
V gene: TRBV2
D gene: .
clone size: many
CDR3 DNA: TGTGCCAGCCGGGGGCGACTGAACACCGGGGAGCTGTTTTTT
CDR3 protein: CASRGRLNTGELFF

J gene: TRBJ1-1
V gene: TRBV2
D gene: TRBD1
clone size: many
CDR3 DNA: TGTGCCAGCACGAGACAGGGGAACACTGAAGCTTTCTTT
CDR3 protein: CASTRQGNTEAFF

J gene: TRBJ1-3
V gene: TRBV19
D gene: .
clone size: few
CDR3 DNA: TGTGCCAGTAGTATGGGTGGAAACACCATATATTTT
CDR3 protein: CASSMGGNTIYF

J gene: TRBJ1-6
V gene: TRBV25-1
D gene: .
clone size: .
CDR3 DNA: TGTGCCAGCAGCGCCTTGGGACCCCTCTCGCCCCTCCACTTT
CDR3 protein: CASSALGPLSPLHF

J gene: TRBJ2-1
V gene: TRBV24-1
D gene: TRBD1
clone size: few
CDR3 DNA: TGTGCCACCAATTCCGGGACAGGGGCTAACAATGAGCAGTTCTTC
CDR3 protein: CATNSGTGANNEQFF

J gene: TRBJ1-1
V gene: TRBV6-2/TRBV6-3
D gene: .
clone size: .
CDR3 DNA: TGTGCCAGCAGTCACTCGAACAGGGCCCCCGGATGGGACCCGAACACTGAAGCTTTCTTT
CDR3 protein: CASSHSNRAPGWDPNTEAFF

J gene: TRBJ2-5
V gene: TRBV19
D gene: .
clone size: .
CDR3 DNA: TGTGCCAGTAGTAATCAGGGTTACGAGACCCAGTACTTC
CDR3 protein: CASSNQGYETQYF

J gene: TRBJ1-5
V gene: TRBV6-1
D gene: .
clone size: .
CDR3 DNA: TGTGCCAGCAGAGTCAGGGTGTCCCTCAATCAGCCCCAGCATTTT
CDR3 protein: CASRVRVSLNQPQHF

J gene: TRBJ2-5
V gene: TRBV5-4
D gene: TRBD1
clone size: few
CDR3 DNA: TGTGCCAGCAGCCCTAGGACAGGGCGGGGAGAAGAGACCCAGTACTTC
CDR3 protein: CASSPRTGRGEETQYF

J gene: TRBJ2-3
V gene: TRBV7-8
D gene: .
clone size: .
CDR3 DNA: TGTGCCAGCAGCCCGGGAATAGATACGCAGTATTTT
CDR3 protein: CASSPGIDTQYF

J gene: TRBJ1-5
V gene: TRBV10-2
D gene: TRBD1
clone size: .
CDR3 DNA: TGCGCCAGCAGTGAGTCGAACAGGGGTAATCAGCCCCAGCATTTT
CDR3 protein: CASSESNRGNQPQHF

J gene: TRBJ2-7
V gene: TRBV12-3/TRBV12-4
D gene: .
clone size: .
CDR3 DNA: TGTGCCAGCAGGGGGACAGGACTAGCCTACGAGCAGTACTTC
CDR3 protein: CASRGTGLAYEQYF

J gene: TRBJ2-7
V gene: TRBV3-1
D gene: .
clone size: .
CDR3 DNA: TGTGCCAGCTCACCATCGATAGCGAGCTCCTACGAGCAGTACTTC
CDR3 protein: CASSPSIASSYEQYF

J gene: TRBJ2-5
V gene: TRBV11-1
D gene: TRBD2
clone size: .
CDR3 DNA: TGTGCCAGCAGCTTTCCCCTCCTAGCGGGGGGCCAAGAGACCCAGTACTTC
CDR3 protein: CASSFPLLAGGQETQYF

J gene: TRBJ1-1
V gene: TRBV29-1
D gene: TRBD1
clone size: .
CDR3 DNA: TGCAGCGCCTCCGGGACAGGGGCAACTGAAGCTTTCTTT
CDR3 protein: CSASGTGATEAFF

J gene: TRBJ2-3
V gene: TRBV7-2
D gene: .
clone size: many
CDR3 DNA: TGTGCCAGCAGCCCTCCACGGTGGCGGGATCCCACAGATACGCAGTATTTT
CDR3 protein: CASSPPRWRDPTDTQYF

J gene: TRBJ1-6
V gene: TRBV6-2/TRBV6-3
D gene: .
clone size: .
CDR3 DNA: TGTGCCAGCAGGCGGACTAAGAATAATTCACCCCTCCACTTT
CDR3 protein: CASRRTKNNSPLHF

J gene: TRBJ2-1
V gene: TRBV5-1
D gene: .
clone size: few
CDR3 DNA: TGCGCCAGCAGCTTTTTTGGGGGCCCAAGCTCCTACAATGAGCAGTTCTTC
CDR3 protein: CASSFFGGPSSYNEQFF

J gene: TRBJ1-2
V gene: TRBV12-3/TRBV12-4
D gene: .
clone size: many
CDR3 DNA: TGTGCCAGCAGTTTAACAGGCGACAACTATGGCTACACCTTC
CDR3 protein: CASSLTGDNYGYTF

J gene: TRBJ2-3
V gene: TRBV20-1
D gene: TRBD2
clone size: .
CDR3 DNA: TGCAGTGCGCTAGCGGGAGGGGGCGCAGATACGCAGTATTTT
CDR3 protein: CSALAGGGADTQYF

J gene: TRBJ2-7
V gene: TRBV19
D gene: .
clone size: few
CDR3 DNA: TGTGCCAGTAGTAGTCCAGGGGTTGACTACGAGCAGTACTTC
CDR3 protein: CASSSPGVDYEQYF

J gene: TRBJ1-5
V gene: TRBV27
D gene: .
clone size: .
CDR3 DNA: TGTGCCAGCAGTCCTCACGTGGCCGGGACGGCCTTAGGTAGGCCCCAGCATTTT
CDR3 protein: CASSPHVAGTALGRPQHF

J gene: TRBJ2-5
V gene: TRBV29-1
D gene: .
clone size: .
CDR3 DNA: TGCAGCGCCTCACCGGCAGGCCAAGAGACCCAGTACTTC
CDR3 protein: CSASPAGQETQYF